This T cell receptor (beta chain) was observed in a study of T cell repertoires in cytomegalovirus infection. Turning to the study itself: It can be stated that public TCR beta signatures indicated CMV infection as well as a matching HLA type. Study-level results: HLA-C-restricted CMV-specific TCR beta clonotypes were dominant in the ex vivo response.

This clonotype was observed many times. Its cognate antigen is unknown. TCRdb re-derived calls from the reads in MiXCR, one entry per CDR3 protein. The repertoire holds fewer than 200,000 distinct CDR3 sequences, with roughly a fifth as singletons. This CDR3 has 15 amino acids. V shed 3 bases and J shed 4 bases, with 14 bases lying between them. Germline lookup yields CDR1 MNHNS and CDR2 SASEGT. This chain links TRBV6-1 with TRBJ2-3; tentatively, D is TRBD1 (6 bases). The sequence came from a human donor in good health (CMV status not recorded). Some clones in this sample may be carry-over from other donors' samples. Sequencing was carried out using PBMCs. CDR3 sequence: CASSDQGRLADTQYF. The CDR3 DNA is TGTGCCAGCAGTGATCAGGGGCGACTGGCAGATACGCAGTATTTT.